The clone carrying this T cell receptor (beta chain) was observed many times. Its target is not known. The observed sequence ends 3 residues before the CDR3 terminus, with the missing tail filled in from the germline J gene. The entry originates in a study of T cell clonality in common variable immunodeficiency. Findings of the study overall: Compared with controls, CVID subjects had fewer shared TCRbeta clones. The cause of increased CVID clonality remains unclear without subpopulation sequencing.

This CDR3 has 13 residues. Deletions cut 4 bases from V and 0 bases from J, with 10 bases between. Germline CDR1 and CDR2: DFQATT and SNEGSKA (reference sequence). Sequencing input was equivalent genomic DNA from CVID and controls. Clones were read by immunoSEQ multiplex PCR, and TCRdb kept only the in-frame ones, dropping some. Recorded here are 44,000 or so clones, with no singletons, and the ten leading clones hold about 0.7%. Patients and controls were mostly of Caucasian heritage. The chain employs TRBV20-1 and TRBJ2-7, with a weak D call TRBD1 (6 bases). The TCR originated in a person aged 18 to 75 in good health. The sample comprised peripheral blood mononuclear cells. This chain's CDR3 is CSATDSYSYEQYF. The sequenced CDR3 bases are TGCAGTGCTACGGACAGCTACTCCTACGAG.